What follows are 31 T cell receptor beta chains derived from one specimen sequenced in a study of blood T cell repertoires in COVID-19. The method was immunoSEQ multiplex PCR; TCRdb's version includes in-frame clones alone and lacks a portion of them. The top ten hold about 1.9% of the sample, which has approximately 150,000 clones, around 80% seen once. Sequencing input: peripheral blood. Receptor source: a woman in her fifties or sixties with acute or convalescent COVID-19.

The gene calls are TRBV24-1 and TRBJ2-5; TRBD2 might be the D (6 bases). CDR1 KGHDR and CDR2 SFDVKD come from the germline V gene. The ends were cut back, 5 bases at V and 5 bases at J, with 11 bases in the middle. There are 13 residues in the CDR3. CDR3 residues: CATSVGGVETQYF. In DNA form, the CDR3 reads TGTGCCACCAGTGTTGGAGGGGTCGAGACCCAGTACTTC.

The CDR3 reads CASSPPLQGASYEQYF. The CDR3 nucleotides read TGTGCCAGCTCACCACCGTTGCAGGGGGCCTCCTACGAGCAGTACTTC. V and J are TRBV18 and TRBJ2-7, with 8 positions matching TRBD1. The CDR3 is made up of 16 amino acids. V was pared by 0 bases and J by 0 bases, with 4 bases of the junction left unmatched. In germline, CDR1 is KGHSH, CDR2 LQKENI.

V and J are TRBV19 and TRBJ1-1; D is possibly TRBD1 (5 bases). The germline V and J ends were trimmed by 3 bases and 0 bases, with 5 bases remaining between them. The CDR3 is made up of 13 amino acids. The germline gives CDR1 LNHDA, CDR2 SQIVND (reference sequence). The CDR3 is CASSMTVNTEAFF. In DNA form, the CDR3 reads TGTGCCAGTAGTATGACAGTGAACACTGAAGCTTTCTTT.

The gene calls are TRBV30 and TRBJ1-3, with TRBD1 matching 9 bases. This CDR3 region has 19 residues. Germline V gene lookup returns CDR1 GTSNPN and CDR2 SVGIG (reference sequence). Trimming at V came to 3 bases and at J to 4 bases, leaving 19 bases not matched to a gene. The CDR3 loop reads CAWRRYVAGTGLSGNTIYF. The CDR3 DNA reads TGTGCCTGGAGGCGATACGTCGCGGGGACAGGGCTCTCGGGAAACACCATATATTTT.

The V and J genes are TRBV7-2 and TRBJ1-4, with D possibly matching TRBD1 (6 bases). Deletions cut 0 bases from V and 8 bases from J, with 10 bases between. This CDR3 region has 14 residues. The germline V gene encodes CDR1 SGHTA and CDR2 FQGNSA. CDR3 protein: CASSLAGHPEKLFF. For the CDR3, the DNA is TGTGCCAGCAGCTTAGCGGGACACCCAGAAAAACTGTTTTTT.

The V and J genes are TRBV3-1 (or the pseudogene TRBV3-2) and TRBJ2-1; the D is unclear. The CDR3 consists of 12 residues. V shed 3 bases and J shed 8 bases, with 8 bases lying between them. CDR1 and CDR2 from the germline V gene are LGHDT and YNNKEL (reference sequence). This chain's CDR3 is CASSHEIHEQFF. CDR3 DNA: TGTGCCAGCAGCCATGAGATCCATGAGCAGTTCTTC.

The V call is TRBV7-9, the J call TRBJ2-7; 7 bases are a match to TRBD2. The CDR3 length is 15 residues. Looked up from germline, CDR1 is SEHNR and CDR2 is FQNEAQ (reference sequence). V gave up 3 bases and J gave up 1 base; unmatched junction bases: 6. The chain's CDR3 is CASSFAAGDSYEQYF. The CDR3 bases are TGTGCCAGCAGCTTTGCGGCGGGAGATTCCTACGAGCAGTACTTC.

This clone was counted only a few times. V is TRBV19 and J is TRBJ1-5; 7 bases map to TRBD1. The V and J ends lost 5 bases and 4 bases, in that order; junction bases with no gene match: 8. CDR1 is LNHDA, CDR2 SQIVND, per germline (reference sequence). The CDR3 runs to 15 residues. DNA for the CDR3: TGTGCCAGTAGTGATCGACAGGGCAGAAATCAGCCCCAGCATTTT. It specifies CASSDRQGRNQPQHF.

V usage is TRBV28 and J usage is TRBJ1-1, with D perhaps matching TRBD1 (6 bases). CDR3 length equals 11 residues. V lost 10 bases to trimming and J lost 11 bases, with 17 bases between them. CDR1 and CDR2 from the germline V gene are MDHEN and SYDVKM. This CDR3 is CATWGGRGAFF. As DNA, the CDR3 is TGTGCCACTTGGGGGGGGCGAGGGGCTTTCTTT.

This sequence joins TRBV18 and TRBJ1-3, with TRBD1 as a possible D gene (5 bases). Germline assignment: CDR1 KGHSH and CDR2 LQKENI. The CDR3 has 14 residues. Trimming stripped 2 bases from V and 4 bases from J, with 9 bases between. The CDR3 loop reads CASSPSRVGNTIYF. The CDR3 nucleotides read TGTGCCAGCTCACCAAGCAGGGTGGGAAACACCATATATTTT.

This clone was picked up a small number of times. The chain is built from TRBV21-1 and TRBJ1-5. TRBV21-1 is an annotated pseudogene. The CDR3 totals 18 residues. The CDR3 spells CASSKGLGRLYSNQPQHF. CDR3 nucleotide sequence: TGTGCCAGCAGCAAAGGACTTGGGAGACTGTATAGCAATCAGCCCCAGCATTTT.

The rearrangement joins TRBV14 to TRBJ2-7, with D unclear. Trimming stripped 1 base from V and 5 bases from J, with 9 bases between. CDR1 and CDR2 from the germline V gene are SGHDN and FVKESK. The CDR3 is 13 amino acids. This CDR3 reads CASSQVPGHEQYF. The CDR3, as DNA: TGTGCCAGCAGCCAAGTCCCAGGCCACGAGCAGTACTTC.

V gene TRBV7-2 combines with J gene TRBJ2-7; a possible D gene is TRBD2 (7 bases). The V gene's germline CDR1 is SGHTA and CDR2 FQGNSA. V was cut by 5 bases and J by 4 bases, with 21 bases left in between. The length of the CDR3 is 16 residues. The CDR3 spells CASSMGGARYRYEQYF. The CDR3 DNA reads TGTGCCAGCAGCATGGGGGGGGCGCGTTATCGTTACGAGCAGTACTTC.

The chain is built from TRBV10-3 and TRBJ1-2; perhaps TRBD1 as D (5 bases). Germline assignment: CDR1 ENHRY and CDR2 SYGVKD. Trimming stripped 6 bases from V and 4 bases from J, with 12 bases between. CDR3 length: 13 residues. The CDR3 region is CAIRGEASYGYTF. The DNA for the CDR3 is TGTGCCATCAGGGGGGAGGCGTCCTATGGCTACACCTTC.

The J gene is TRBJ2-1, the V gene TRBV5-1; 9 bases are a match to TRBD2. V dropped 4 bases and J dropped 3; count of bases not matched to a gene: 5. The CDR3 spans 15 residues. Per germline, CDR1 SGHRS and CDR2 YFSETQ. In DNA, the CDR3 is TGCGCCAGCAGCAGGTTAGCGGGAGACTACAATGAGCAGTTCTTC. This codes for CASSRLAGDYNEQFF.

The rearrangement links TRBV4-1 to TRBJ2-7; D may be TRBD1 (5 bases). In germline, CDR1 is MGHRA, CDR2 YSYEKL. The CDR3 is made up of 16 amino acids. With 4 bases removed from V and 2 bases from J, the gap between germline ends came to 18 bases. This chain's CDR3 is CASSPLGLTATYEQYF. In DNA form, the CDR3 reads TGCGCCAGCAGCCCCTTGGGTTTGACAGCTACCTACGAGCAGTACTTC.

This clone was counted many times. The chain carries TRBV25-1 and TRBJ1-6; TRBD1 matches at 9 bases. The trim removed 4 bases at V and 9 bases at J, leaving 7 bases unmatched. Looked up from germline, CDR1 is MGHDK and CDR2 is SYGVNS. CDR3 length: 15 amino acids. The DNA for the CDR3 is TGTGCCAGCAGTGCCTGGGGACAGGGTGGTTCACCCCTCCACTTT. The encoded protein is CASSAWGQGGSPLHF.

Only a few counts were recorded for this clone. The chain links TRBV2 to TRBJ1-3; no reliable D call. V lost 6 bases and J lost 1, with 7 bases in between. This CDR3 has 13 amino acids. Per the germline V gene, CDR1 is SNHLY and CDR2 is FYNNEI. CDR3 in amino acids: CASSTLSGNTIYF. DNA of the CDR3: TGTGCCAGCAGCACCCTATCTGGAAACACCATATATTTT.

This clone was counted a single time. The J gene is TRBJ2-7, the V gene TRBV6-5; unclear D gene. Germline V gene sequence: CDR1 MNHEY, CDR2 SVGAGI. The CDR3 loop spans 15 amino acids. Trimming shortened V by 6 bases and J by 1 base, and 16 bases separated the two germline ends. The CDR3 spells CASRRHPDPSYEQYF. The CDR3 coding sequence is TGTGCCAGCAGACGACACCCCGATCCTTCCTACGAGCAGTACTTC.

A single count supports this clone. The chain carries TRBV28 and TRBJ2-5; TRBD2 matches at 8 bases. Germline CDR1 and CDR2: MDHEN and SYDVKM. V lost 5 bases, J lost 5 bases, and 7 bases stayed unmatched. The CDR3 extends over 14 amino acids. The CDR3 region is CASSDGRVRETQYF. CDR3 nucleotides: TGTGCCAGCAGTGACGGGAGGGTAAGGGAGACCCAGTACTTC.

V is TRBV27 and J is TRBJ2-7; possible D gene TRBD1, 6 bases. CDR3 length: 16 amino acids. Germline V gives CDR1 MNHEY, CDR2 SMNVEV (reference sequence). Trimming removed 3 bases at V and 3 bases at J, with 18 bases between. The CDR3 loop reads CASSLYLRGARYEQYF. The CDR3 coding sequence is TGTGCCAGCAGTTTGTATCTCAGGGGAGCGCGCTACGAGCAGTACTTC.

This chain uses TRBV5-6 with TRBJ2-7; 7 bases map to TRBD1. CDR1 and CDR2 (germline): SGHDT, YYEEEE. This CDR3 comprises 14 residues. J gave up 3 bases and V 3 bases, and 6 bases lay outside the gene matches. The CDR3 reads CASSYDRASYEQYF. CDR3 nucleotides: TGTGCCAGCAGCTACGACAGGGCAAGCTACGAGCAGTACTTC.

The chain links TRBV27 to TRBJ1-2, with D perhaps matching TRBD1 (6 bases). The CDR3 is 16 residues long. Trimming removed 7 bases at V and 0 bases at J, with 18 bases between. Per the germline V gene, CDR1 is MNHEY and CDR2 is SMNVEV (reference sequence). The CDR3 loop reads CASTISRDTANYGYTF. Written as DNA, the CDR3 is TGTGCCAGCACCATCTCCCGGGACACCGCTAACTATGGCTACACCTTC.

For the CDR3, the DNA is TGTGCCACCCGCGGTAGCGGATCCACAGATACGCAGTATTTT. This encodes CATRGSGSTDTQYF. The genes are TRBV15 and TRBJ2-3; possible D gene TRBD2, 6 bases. V was cut by 8 bases and J by 2 bases, with 14 bases left in between. Germline V CDR1 and CDR2: LNHNV, YYDKDF (reference sequence). CDR3 length: 14 amino acids.

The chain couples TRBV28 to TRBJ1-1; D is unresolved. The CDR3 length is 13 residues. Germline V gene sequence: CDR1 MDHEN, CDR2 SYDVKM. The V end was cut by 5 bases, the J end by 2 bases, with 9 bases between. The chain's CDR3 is CASSPRTNTEAFF. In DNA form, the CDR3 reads TGTGCCAGCAGTCCCCGGACTAACACTGAAGCTTTCTTT.

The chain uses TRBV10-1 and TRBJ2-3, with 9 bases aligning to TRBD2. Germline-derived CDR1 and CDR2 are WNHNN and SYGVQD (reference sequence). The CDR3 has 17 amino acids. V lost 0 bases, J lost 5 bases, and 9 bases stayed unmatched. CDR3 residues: CASSESASGMGKDTQYF. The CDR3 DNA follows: TGCGCCAGCAGTGAGTCAGCTAGCGGGATGGGTAAAGATACGCAGTATTTT.

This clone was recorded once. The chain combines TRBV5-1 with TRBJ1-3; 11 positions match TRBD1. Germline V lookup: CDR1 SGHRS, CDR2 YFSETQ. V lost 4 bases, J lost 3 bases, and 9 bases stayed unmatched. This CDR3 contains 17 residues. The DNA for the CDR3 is TGCGCCAGCAGCCCGGCTGGGACAGGGGGTCGTGGAAACACCATATATTTT. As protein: CASSPAGTGGRGNTIYF. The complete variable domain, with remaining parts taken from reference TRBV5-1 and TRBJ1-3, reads KAGVTQTPRYLIKTRGQQVTLSCSPISGHRSVSWYQQTPGQGLQFLFEYFSETQRNKGNFPGRFSGRQFSNSRSEMNVSTLELGDSALYLCASSPAGTGGRGNTIYFGEGSWLTVV.

CDR3 sequence (DNA): TGTGCCAGCAGTTTTGCGCAGGGGGGCGACAAAAACATTCAGTACTTC. It yields the protein CASSFAQGGDKNIQYF. The rearrangement uses TRBV27 and TRBJ2-4, with D possibly TRBD1 on 7 matching bases. V lost 3 bases and J lost 3, with 15 bases in between. Germline CDR1 is MNHEY and CDR2 is SMNVEV (reference sequence). This CDR3 region has 16 residues.

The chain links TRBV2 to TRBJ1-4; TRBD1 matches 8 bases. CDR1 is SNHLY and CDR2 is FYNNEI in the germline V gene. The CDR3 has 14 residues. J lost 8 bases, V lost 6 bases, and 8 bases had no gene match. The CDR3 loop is CASSPDRVAEKLFF. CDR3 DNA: TGTGCCAGCAGCCCGGACAGGGTGGCAGAAAAACTGTTTTTT.

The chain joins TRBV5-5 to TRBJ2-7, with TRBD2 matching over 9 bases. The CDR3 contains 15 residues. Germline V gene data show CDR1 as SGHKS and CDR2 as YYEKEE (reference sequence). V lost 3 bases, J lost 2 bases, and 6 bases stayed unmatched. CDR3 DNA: TGTGCCAGCAGCTCCGGACTAGCGCGGACCTACGAGCAGTACTTC. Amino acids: CASSSGLARTYEQYF.

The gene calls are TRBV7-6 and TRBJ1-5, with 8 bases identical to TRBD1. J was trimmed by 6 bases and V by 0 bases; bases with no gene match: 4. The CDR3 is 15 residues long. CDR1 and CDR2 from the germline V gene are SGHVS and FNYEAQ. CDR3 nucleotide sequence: TGTGCCAGCAGCTTAGCACAGGGGGGTAGTCAGCCCCAGCATTTT. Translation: CASSLAQGGSQPQHF. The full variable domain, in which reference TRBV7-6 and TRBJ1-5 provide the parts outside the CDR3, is GAGVSQSPRYKVTKRGQDVALRCDPISGHVSLYWYRQALGQGPEFLTYFNYEAQQDKSGLPNDRFSAERPEGSISTLTIQRTEQRDSAMYRCASSLAQGGSQPQHFGDGTRLSIL.